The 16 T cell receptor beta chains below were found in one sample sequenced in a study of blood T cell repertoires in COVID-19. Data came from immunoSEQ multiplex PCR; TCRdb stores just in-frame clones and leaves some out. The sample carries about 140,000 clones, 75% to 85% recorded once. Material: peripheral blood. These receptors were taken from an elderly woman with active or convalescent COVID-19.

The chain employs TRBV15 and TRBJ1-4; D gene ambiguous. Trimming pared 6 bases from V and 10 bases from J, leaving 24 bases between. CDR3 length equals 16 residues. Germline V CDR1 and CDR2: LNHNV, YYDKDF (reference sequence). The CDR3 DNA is TGTGCCACCAGAGAAGGAAGAGTCCCGGGAGGATCAAAACTGTTTTTT. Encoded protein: CATREGRVPGGSKLFF.

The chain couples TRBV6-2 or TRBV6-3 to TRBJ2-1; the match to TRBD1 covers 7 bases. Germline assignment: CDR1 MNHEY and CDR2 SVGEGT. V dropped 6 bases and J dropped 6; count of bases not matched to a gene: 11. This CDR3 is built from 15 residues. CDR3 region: CASSQPDRVPNEQFF. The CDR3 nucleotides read TGTGCCAGCAGCCAGCCCGACAGGGTCCCCAATGAGCAGTTCTTC.

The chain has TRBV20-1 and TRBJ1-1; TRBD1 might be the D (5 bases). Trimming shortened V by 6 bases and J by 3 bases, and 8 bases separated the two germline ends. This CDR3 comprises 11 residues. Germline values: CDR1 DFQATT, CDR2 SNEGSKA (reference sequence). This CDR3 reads CSAWGDTEAFF. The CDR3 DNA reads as TGCAGTGCGTGGGGGGACACTGAAGCTTTCTTT.

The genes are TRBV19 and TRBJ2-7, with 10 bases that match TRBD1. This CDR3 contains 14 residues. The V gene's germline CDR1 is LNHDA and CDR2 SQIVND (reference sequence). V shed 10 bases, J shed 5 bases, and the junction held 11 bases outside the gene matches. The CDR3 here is CATTPGQGSHEQYF. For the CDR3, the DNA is TGTGCCACTACTCCGGGACAGGGGTCCCACGAGCAGTACTTC. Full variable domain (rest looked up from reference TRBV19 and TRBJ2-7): DGGITQSPKYLFRKEGQNVTLSCEQNLNHDAMYWYRQDPGQGLRLIYYSQIVNDFQKGDIAEGYSVSREKKESFPLTVTSAQKNPTAFYLCATTPGQGSHEQYFGPGTRLTVT.

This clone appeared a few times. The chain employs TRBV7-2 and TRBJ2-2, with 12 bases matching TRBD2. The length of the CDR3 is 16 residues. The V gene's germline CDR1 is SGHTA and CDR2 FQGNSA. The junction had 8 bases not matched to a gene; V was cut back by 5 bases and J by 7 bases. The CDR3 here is CASSPLAGGPGGELFF. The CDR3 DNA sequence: TGTGCCAGCAGCCCTCTAGCGGGGGGGCCTGGCGGGGAGCTGTTTTTT. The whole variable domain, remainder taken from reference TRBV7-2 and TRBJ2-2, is GAGVSQSPSNKVTEKGKDVELRCDPISGHTALYWYRQSLGQGLEFLIYFQGNSAPDKSGLPSDRFSAERTGGSVSTLTIQRTQQEDSAVYLCASSPLAGGPGGELFFGEGSRLTVL.

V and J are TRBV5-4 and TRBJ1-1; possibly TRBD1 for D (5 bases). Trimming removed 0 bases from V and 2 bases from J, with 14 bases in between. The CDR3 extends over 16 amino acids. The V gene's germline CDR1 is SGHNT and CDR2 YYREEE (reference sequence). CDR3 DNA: TGTGCCAGCAGCTTGGGGCTGGGCGGGGGAAACACTGAAGCTTTCTTT. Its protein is CASSLGLGGGNTEAFF.

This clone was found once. CDR3 bases: TGTGCCAGCAGCGATACACCGCAGATCTATGGCTACACCTTC. Translating it yields CASSDTPQIYGYTF. The gene calls are TRBV6-5 and TRBJ1-2, with unresolved D. The CDR3 extends over 14 amino acids. In germline, CDR1 is MNHEY, CDR2 SVGAGI. V lost 6 bases to trimming and J lost 4 bases, with 15 bases between them.

The CDR3 DNA sequence: TGTGCCAGCAGCTCTCAGACTACGCACGGCTACACCTTC. It translates to CASSSQTTHGYTF. The rearrangement links TRBV7-9 to TRBJ1-2; D is unclear. Germline assignment: CDR1 SEHNR and CDR2 FQNEAQ (reference sequence). CDR3 length equals 13 residues. Trimming stripped 4 bases from V and 8 bases from J, with 14 bases between.

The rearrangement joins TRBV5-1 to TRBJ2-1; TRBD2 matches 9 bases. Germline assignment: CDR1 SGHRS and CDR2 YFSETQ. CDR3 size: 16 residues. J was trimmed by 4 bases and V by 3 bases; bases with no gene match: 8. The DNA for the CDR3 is TGCGCCAGCAGCTCGGGCGGGAGCGGGGGGTACAATGAGCAGTTCTTC. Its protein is CASSSGGSGGYNEQFF.

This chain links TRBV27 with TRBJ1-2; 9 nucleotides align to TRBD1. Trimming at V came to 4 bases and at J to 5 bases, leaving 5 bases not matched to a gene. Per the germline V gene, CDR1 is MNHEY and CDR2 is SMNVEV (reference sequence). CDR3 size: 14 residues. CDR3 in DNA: TGTGCCAGCAGTTCCGGGACAGGGAAATATGGCTACACCTTC. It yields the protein CASSSGTGKYGYTF.

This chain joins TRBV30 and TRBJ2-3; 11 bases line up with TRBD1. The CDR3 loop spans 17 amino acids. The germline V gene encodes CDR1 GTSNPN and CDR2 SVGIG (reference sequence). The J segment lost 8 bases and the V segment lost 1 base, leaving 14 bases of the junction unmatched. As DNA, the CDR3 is TGTGCCTGGAGTGCAGTCCCGGGACAGGGGGGTAGGGGTACGCAGTATTTT. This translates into CAWSAVPGQGGRGTQYF.

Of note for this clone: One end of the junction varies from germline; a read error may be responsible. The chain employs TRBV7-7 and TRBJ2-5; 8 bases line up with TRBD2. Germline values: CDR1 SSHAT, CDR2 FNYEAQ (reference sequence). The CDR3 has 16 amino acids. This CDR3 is CASSHSAGGGRETQYF. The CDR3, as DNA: TGTGCTAGCAGCCACTCTGCGGGCGGGGGGCGAGAGACCCAGTACTTC.

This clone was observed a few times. The CDR3 sequence: CASSREGFGGYTF. CDR3 DNA sequence: TGTGCCAGCAGCCGGGAGGGGTTTGGTGGCTACACCTTC. The genes are TRBV7-3 and TRBJ1-2; D might be TRBD1 (5 bases). V was trimmed by 5 bases and J by 7 bases, leaving 14 bases between them. Germline values: CDR1 SGHTA, CDR2 FQGTGA. This CDR3 contains 13 residues.

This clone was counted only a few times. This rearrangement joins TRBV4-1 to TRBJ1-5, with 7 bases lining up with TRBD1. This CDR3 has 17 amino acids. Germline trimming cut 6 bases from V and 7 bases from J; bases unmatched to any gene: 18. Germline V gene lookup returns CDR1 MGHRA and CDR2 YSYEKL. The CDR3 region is CASRQTWDDRVNQPQHF. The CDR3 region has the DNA TGCGCCAGCAGGCAGACGTGGGACGACAGGGTGAACCAGCCCCAGCATTTT.

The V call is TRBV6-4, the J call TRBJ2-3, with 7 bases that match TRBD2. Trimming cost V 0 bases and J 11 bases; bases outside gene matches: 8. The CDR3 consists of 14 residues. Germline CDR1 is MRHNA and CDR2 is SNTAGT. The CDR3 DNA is TGTGCCAGCAGTGACTCCCCCGGACTAGGTGGGCAGTATTTT. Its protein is CASSDSPGLGGQYF.

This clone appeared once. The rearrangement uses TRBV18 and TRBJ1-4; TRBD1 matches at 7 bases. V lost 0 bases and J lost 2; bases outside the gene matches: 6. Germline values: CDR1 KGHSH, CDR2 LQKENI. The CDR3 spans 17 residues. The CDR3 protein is CASSPPDRSVTNEKLFF. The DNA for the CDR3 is TGTGCCAGCTCACCACCGGACAGGTCTGTCACTAATGAAAAACTGTTTTTT.